This T cell receptor (beta chain) comes out of a study of shared clonotypes between healthy human individuals. Clones were sequenced by immunoSEQ multiplex PCR, and TCRdb holds only the in-frame ones, with some missing. In the table there are about 2.4 million clones, over 85% of which are singletons. V was trimmed by 0 bases and J by 10 bases, leaving 16 bases between them. Germline CDR1 and CDR2: SGHDT and YYEEEE. The CDR3 length is 14 residues. The sequencing sample was made of naive CD4+ T cells from PBMCs. Subset in this sample: CD45RA+ positively selected. The clonotype originates from a man younger than 35 in good health. Some clones in this sample may be carry-over from other donors' samples. V gene TRBV5-6 combines with J gene TRBJ2-5, with no clear D. This CDR3 is CASSLAREVVRQYF. For the CDR3, the DNA is TGTGCCAGCAGCTTGGCTCGCGAAGTAGTGCGCCAGTACTTC.